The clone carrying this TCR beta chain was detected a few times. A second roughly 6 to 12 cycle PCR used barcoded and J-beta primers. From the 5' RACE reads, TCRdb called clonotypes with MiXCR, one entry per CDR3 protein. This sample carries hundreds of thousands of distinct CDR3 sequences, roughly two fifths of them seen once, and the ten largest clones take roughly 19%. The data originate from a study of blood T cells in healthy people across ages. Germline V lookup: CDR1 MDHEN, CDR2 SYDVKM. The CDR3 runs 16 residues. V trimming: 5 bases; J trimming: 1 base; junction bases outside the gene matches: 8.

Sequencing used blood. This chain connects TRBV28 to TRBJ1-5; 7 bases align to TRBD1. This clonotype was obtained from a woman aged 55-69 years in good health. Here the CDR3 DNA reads TGTGCCAGCAGTCCACAGGGGCTGATGAGCAATCAGCCCCAGCATTTT. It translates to CASSPQGLMSNQPQHF.